A selection of T cell receptor beta chains follows, all from one sample in a study of blood T cell repertoires in COVID-19. Profiling relied on immunoSEQ multiplex PCR, and the TCRdb table lists in-frame clones only, not all of them. In the table there are 150,000 to 160,000 clones, 70% to 85% of which are singletons. Sequenced input: peripheral blood. The receptors were sampled from a woman aged 50 to 60 with acute or convalescent COVID-19. CDR3s include the opening cysteine and the closing phenylalanine or tryptophan.

j_call: TRBJ2-7; v_call: TRBV7-2; cdr3_aa: CASSPRLAGGREQYF
j_call: TRBJ2-7; v_call: TRBV5-1; cdr3_aa: CASSLVSGTGTYEQYF
j_call: TRBJ2-3; v_call: TRBV2; cdr3_aa: CASSGQGRGTDTQYF
j_call: TRBJ1-1; v_call: TRBV11-2; cdr3_aa: CASSLRGMNTEAFF
j_call: TRBJ2-1; v_call: TRBV4-3; cdr3_aa: CASSQARNEQFF
j_call: TRBJ2-2; v_call: TRBV2; cdr3_aa: CASSEAPAGELFF
j_call: TRBJ1-1; v_call: TRBV19; cdr3_aa: CASSIVVSSTEAFF
j_call: TRBJ1-3; v_call: TRBV5-6; cdr3_aa: CASSFPNSGNTIYF
j_call: TRBJ1-3; v_call: TRBV6-1; cdr3_aa: CASSEAPRSSGNTIYF
j_call: TRBJ2-5; v_call: TRBV21-1; cdr3_aa: CASSKFQGSETQYF
j_call: TRBJ2-2; v_call: TRBV6-2/TRBV6-3; cdr3_aa: CASSVPLVGGVNTGELFF
j_call: TRBJ1-2; v_call: TRBV24-1; cdr3_aa: CATSQGEEYGYTF
j_call: TRBJ1-4; v_call: TRBV7-8; cdr3_aa: CASSQGATNEKLFF
j_call: TRBJ2-3; v_call: TRBV25-1; cdr3_aa: CASSELALRGSTDTQYF
j_call: TRBJ1-3; v_call: TRBV9; cdr3_aa: CASSAQGLSGNTIYF
j_call: TRBJ1-5; v_call: TRBV19; cdr3_aa: CASSIDLDQPQHF
j_call: TRBJ1-4; v_call: TRBV5-4; cdr3_aa: CASSQTPGVSNEKLFF
j_call: TRBJ2-7; v_call: TRBV5-1; cdr3_aa: CASSSGTGNYEQYF
j_call: TRBJ2-3; v_call: TRBV10-1; cdr3_aa: CASSESRGSFGPDTQYF
j_call: TRBJ2-3; v_call: TRBV11-2; cdr3_aa: CASSQAGHRTDTQYF
j_call: TRBJ2-1; v_call: TRBV15; cdr3_aa: CATSREQGISIEQFF
j_call: TRBJ2-2; v_call: TRBV5-5; cdr3_aa: CASSLAQGNTGELFF
j_call: TRBJ1-1; v_call: TRBV12-3/TRBV12-4; cdr3_aa: CASSVRQDTEAFF
j_call: TRBJ2-3; v_call: TRBV9; cdr3_aa: CASSVASSGGTDTQYF
j_call: TRBJ2-5; v_call: TRBV5-8; cdr3_aa: CASSLGTEGGETQYF
j_call: TRBJ2-7; v_call: TRBV7-9; cdr3_aa: CASSLAGGGDEQYF
j_call: TRBJ2-1; v_call: TRBV9; cdr3_aa: CASSPRTGGNEQFF
j_call: TRBJ1-6; v_call: TRBV6-5; cdr3_aa: CASSYSGESPLHF
j_call: TRBJ1-3; v_call: TRBV5-1; cdr3_aa: CASSPVPGSGNTIYF
j_call: TRBJ2-1; v_call: TRBV28; cdr3_aa: CASSFAGSSYNEQFF
j_call: TRBJ2-3; v_call: TRBV10-3; cdr3_aa: CAMALGTGGIDTQYF
j_call: TRBJ1-4; v_call: TRBV15; cdr3_aa: CATSRPTGWEKLFF
j_call: TRBJ1-5; v_call: TRBV5-5; cdr3_aa: CASSPQPPGSNQPQHF
j_call: TRBJ1-2; v_call: TRBV7-6; cdr3_aa: CASSPGQGLRPYGYTF
j_call: TRBJ2-7; v_call: TRBV5-8; cdr3_aa: CASSPRTSRSFEQYF
j_call: TRBJ1-2; v_call: TRBV28; cdr3_aa: CATLQGARADGYTF
j_call: TRBJ1-2; v_call: TRBV7-3; cdr3_aa: CASSPFSNGSPSGYTF
j_call: TRBJ1-1; v_call: TRBV6-5; cdr3_aa: CASRPLVGEAFF
j_call: TRBJ1-1; v_call: TRBV10-1; cdr3_aa: CAIYRGRGTEAFF
j_call: TRBJ1-4; v_call: TRBV4-3; cdr3_aa: CASSQAPRGNEKLFF
j_call: TRBJ1-5; v_call: TRBV15; cdr3_aa: CATSRARLGNQPQHF
j_call: TRBJ1-1; v_call: TRBV21-1; cdr3_aa: CVKSRPGWPNTEAFF
j_call: TRBJ2-2; v_call: TRBV11-3; cdr3_aa: CASSLGGPLPGELFF
j_call: TRBJ1-1; v_call: TRBV6-5; cdr3_aa: CASSYSAGRMNTEAFF
j_call: TRBJ2-4; v_call: TRBV9; cdr3_aa: CASSATGVNSVAKNIQYF
j_call: TRBJ2-5; v_call: TRBV7-9; cdr3_aa: CASSDLLAGGQETQYF
j_call: TRBJ1-1; v_call: TRBV28; cdr3_aa: CASSSPSYTEAFF
j_call: TRBJ2-7; v_call: TRBV7-2; cdr3_aa: CASSAGQGDFSYEQYF
j_call: TRBJ2-7; v_call: TRBV6-5; cdr3_aa: CASSYSAGGPYEQYF
j_call: TRBJ1-6; v_call: TRBV6-5; cdr3_aa: CASTSRTGAPLHF
j_call: TRBJ2-5; v_call: TRBV19; cdr3_aa: CASSIRTDVRGYSQETQYF
j_call: TRBJ2-5; v_call: TRBV2; cdr3_aa: CASSEAWTEETQYF